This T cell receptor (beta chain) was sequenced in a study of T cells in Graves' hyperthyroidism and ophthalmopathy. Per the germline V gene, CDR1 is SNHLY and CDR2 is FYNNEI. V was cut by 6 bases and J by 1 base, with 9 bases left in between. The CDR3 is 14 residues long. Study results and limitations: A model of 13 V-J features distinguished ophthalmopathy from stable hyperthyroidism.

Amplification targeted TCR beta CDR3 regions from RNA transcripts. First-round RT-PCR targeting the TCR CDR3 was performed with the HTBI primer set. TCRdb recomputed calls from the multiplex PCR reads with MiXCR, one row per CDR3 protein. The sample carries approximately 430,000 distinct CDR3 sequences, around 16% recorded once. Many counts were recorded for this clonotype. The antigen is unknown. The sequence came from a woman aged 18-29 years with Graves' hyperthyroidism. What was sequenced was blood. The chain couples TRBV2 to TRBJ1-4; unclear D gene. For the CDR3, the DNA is TGTGCCAGCAGAACCCGGGAAACTAATGAAAAACTGTTTTTT. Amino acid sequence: CASRTRETNEKLFF.